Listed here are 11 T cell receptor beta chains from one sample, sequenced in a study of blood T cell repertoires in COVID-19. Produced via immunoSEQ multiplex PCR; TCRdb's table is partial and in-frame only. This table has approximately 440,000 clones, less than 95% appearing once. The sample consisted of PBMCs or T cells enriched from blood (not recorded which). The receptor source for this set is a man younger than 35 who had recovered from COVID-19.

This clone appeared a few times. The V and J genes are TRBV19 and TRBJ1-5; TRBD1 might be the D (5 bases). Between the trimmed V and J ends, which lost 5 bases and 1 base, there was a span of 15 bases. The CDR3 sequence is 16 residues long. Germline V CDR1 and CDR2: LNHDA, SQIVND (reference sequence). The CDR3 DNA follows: TGTGCCAGTAGTTTCCTCACGACAGAAAGCAATCAGCCCCAGCATTTT. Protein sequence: CASSFLTTESNQPQHF.

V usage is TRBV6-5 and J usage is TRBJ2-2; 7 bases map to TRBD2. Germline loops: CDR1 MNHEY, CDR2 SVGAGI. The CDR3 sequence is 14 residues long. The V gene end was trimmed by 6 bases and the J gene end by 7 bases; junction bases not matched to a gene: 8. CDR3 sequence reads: CASRANGGYGELFF. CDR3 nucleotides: TGTGCCAGCAGGGCCAACGGGGGGTACGGGGAGCTGTTTTTT.

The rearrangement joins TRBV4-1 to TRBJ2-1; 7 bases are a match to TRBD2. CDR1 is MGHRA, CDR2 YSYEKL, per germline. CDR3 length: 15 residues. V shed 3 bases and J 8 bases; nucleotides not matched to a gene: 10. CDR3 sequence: CASSHPPGGVDEQFF. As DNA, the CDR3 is TGCGCCAGCAGCCACCCGCCGGGAGGAGTAGATGAGCAGTTCTTC.

The CDR3: CASSERQGLQPQHF. The CDR3, as DNA: TGTGCCAGCAGTGAACGTCAGGGGTTGCAGCCCCAGCATTTT. This chain joins TRBV2 and TRBJ1-5; maybe TRBD1 (6 bases). The CDR3 loop spans 14 amino acids. V was cut by 2 bases and J by 7 bases, with 12 bases left in between. CDR1 and CDR2 from the germline V gene are SNHLY and FYNNEI.

CDR3: CASRVQPSSPLHF. In DNA, the CDR3 is TGTGCCAGCAGGGTACAGCCGAGTTCACCCCTCCACTTT. This chain links TRBV28 with TRBJ1-6; the D is unclear. V shed 6 bases and J shed 9 bases, with 12 bases lying between them. The CDR3 totals 13 residues. Germline CDR1 MDHEN, CDR2 SYDVKM.

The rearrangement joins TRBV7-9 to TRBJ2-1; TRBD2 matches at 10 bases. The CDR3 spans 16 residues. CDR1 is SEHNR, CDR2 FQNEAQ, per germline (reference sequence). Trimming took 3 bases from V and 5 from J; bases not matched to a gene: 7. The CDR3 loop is CASSFLASGGHNEQFF. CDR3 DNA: TGTGCCAGCAGCTTTTTGGCTAGCGGGGGTCACAATGAGCAGTTCTTC. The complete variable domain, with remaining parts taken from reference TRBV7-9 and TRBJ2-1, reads DTGVSQNPRHKITKRGQNVTFRCDPISEHNRLYWYRQTLGQGPEFLTYFQNEAQLEKSRLLSDRFSAERPKGSFSTLEIQRTEQGDSAMYLCASSFLASGGHNEQFFGPGTRLTVL.

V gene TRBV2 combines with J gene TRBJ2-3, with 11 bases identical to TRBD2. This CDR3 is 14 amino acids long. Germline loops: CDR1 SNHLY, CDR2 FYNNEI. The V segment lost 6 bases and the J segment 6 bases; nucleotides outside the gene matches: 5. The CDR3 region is CASRLAGAPDTQYF. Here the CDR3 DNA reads TGTGCCAGCAGACTAGCGGGAGCCCCCGATACGCAGTATTTT.

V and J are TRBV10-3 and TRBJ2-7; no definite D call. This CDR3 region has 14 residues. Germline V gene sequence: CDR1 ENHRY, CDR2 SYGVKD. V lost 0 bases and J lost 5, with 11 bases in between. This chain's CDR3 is CAISESESEHEQYF. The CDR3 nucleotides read TGTGCCATCAGTGAGTCGGAGTCCGAACACGAGCAGTACTTC.

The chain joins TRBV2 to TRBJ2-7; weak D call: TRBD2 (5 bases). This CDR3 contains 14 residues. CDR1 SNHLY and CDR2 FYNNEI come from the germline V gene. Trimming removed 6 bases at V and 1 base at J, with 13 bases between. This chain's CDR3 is CASSLGLTSYEQYF. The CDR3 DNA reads TGTGCCAGCAGCCTCGGACTGACGTCCTACGAGCAGTACTTC.

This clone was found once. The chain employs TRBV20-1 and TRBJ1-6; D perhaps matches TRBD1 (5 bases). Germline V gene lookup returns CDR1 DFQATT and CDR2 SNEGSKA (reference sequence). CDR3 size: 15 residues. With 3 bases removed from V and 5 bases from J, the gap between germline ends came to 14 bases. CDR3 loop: CSASSGRGDNSPLHF. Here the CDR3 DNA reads TGCAGTGCTAGTAGTGGGAGGGGAGATAATTCACCCCTCCACTTT.

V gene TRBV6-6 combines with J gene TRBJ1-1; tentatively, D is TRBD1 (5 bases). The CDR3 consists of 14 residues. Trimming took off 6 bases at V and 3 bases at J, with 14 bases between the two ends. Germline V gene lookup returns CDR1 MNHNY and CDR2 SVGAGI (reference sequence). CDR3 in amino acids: CASSRFLGDTEAFF. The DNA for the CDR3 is TGTGCCAGCAGCAGATTTTTAGGGGACACTGAAGCTTTCTTT.